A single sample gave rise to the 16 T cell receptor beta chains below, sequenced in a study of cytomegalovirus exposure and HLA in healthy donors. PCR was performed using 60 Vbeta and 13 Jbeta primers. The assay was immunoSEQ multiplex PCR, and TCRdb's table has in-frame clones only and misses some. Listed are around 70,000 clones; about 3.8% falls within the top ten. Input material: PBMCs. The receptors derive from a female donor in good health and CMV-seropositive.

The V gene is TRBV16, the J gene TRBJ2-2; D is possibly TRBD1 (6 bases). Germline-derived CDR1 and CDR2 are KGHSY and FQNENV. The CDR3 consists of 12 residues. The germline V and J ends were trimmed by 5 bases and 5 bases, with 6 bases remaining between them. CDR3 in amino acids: CASSGTTGELFF. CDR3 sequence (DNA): TGTGCCAGCAGCGGGACAACCGGGGAGCTGTTTTTT.

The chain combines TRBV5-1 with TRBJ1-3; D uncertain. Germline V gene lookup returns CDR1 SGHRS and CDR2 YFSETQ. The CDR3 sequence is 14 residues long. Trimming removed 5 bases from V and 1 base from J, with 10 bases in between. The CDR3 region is CASRDEGSGNTIYF. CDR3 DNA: TGCGCCAGCAGGGACGAGGGATCTGGAAACACCATATATTTT. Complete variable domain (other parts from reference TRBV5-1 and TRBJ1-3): KAGVTQTPRYLIKTRGQQVTLSCSPISGHRSVSWYQQTPGQGLQFLFEYFSETQRNKGNFPGRFSGRQFSNSRSEMNVSTLELGDSALYLCASRDEGSGNTIYFGEGSWLTVV.

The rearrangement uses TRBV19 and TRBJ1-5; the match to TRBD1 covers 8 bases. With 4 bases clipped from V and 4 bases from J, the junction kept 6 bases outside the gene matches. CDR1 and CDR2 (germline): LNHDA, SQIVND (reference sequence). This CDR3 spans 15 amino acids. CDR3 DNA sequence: TGTGCCAGTAGTAAGGACAGGGAGGGGAATCAGCCCCAGCATTTT. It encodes CASSKDREGNQPQHF.

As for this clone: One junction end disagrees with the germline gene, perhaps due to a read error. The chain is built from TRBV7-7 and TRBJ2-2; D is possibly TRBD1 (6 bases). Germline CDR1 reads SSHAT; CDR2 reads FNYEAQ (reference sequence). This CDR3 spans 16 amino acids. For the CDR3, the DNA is TGTGCTAGCAGCTTAGTTAGGACAGAGGGGCCCGGGGAGCTGTTTTTT. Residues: CASSLVRTEGPGELFF.

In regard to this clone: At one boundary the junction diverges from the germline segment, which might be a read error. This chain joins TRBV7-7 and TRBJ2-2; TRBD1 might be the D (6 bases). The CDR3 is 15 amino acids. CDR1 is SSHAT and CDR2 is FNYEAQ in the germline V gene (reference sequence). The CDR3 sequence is CASSSDPTGFGELFF. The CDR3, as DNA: TGTGCTAGCAGCTCAGATCCCACAGGGTTCGGGGAGCTGTTTTTT.

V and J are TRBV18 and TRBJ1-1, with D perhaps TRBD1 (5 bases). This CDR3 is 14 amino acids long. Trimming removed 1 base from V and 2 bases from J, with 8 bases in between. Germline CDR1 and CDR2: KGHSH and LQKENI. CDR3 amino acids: CASSPQGINTEAFF. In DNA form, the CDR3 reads TGTGCCAGCTCACCACAGGGGATAAACACTGAAGCTTTCTTT.

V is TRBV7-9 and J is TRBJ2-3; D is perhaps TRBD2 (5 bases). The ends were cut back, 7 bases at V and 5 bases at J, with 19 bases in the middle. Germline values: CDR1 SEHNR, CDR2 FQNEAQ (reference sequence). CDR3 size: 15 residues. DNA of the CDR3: TGTGCCAGCAAAATCCAGCCCGGCGCGGGAGATACGCAGTATTTT. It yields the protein CASKIQPGAGDTQYF.

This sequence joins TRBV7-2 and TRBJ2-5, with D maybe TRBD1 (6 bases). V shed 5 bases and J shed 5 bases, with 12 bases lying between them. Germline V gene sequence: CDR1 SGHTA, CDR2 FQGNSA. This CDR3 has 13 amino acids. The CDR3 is CASSAVRGETQYF. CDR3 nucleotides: TGTGCCAGCAGCGCGGTGAGGGGGGAGACCCAGTACTTC.

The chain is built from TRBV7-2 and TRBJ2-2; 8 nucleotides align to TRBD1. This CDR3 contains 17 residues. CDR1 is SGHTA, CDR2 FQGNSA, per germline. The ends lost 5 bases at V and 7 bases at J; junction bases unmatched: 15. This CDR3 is CASSLKQGVVVHGELFF. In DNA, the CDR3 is TGTGCCAGCAGCCTAAAACAGGGGGTAGTGGTGCACGGGGAGCTGTTTTTT.

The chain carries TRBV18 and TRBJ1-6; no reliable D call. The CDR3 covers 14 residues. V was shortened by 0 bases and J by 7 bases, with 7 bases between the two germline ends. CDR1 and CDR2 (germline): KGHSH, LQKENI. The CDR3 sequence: CASSPPFANSPLHF. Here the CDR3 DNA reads TGTGCCAGCTCACCACCGTTTGCGAATTCACCCCTCCACTTT.

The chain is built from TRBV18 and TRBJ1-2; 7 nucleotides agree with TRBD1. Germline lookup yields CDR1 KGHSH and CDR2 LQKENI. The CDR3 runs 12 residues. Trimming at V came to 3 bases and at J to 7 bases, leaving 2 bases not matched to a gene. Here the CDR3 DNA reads TGTGCCAGCTCACCGACAGGGAGTGGCTACACCTTC. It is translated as CASSPTGSGYTF.

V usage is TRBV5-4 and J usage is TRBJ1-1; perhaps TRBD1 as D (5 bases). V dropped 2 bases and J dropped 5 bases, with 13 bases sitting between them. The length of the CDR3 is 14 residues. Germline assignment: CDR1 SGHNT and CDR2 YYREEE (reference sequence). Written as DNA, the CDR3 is TGTGCCAGCAGCTTATTGCGGGGCTTTACTGAAGCTTTCTTT. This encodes CASSLLRGFTEAFF.

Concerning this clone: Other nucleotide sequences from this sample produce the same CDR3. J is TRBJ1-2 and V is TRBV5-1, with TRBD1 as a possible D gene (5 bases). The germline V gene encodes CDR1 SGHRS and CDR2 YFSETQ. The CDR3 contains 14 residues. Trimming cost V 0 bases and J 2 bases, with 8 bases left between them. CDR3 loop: CASSLEAGNYGYTF. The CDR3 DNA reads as TGCGCCAGCAGCTTGGAAGCAGGGAACTATGGCTACACCTTC.

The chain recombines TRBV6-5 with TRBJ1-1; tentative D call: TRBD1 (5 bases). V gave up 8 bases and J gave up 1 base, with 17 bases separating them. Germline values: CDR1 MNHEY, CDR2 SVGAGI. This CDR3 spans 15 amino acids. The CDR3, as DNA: TGTGCCAGCCGTCTCTACAGGTCGGGGAACACTGAAGCTTTCTTT. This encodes CASRLYRSGNTEAFF.

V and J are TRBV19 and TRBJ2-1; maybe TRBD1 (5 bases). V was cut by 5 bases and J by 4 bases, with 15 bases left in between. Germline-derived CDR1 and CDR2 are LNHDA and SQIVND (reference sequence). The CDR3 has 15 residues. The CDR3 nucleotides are TGTGCCAGTAGTGGTCGGGCAGGGAAGTACAATGAGCAGTTCTTC. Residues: CASSGRAGKYNEQFF.

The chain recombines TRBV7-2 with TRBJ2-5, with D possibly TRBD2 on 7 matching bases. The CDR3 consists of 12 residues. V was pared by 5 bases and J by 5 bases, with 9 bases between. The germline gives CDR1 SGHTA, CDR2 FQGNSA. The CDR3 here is CASSRGGETQYF. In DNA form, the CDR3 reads TGTGCCAGCAGCAGGGGGGGGGAGACCCAGTACTTC.